This TCR beta chain came from a study of technical replicates of blood from a handful of donors. The V gene end was trimmed by 2 bases and the J gene end by 0 bases; junction bases not matched to a gene: 5. The CDR3 consists of 16 residues. Germline lookup yields CDR1 SGDLS and CDR2 YYNGEE. The data were produced by immunoSEQ multiplex PCR, yet TCRdb's version contains in-frame clones alone and is incomplete. Here the sample spans around 80,000 clones, approximately 91% being singletons. The chain couples TRBV9 to TRBJ2-7, with TRBD2 identical over 10 bases. Sequencing was done on a sample of T cells isolated from PBMCs. This sequence was found in a human donor in good health. CDR3 sequence: CASSVVASGSSYEQYF. The CDR3 DNA sequence: TGTGCCAGCAGCGTCGTCGCTAGCGGGAGCTCCTACGAGCAGTACTTC.